What follows are 14 T cell receptor beta chains derived from one specimen sequenced in a study of technical replicates of blood from a few donors. Assay: immunoSEQ multiplex PCR; the TCRdb copy retains only in-frame clones and omits some. The table shows more than 55,000 clones, with 85% to 95% occurring only once. The source material was T cells isolated from PBMCs. These TCRs come from a human donor in good health.

The genes are TRBV7-2 and TRBJ2-3; TRBD2 aligns across 8 bases. V lost 5 bases to trimming and J lost 1 base; unmatched junction nucleotides: 5. Germline V gene data show CDR1 as SGHTA and CDR2 as FQGNSA. The CDR3 totals 15 residues. CDR3 residues: CASSAGTRGTDTQYF. The CDR3, as DNA: TGTGCCAGCAGCGCCGGGACTAGGGGCACAGATACGCAGTATTTT.

This chain uses TRBV4-3 with TRBJ2-7; TRBD2 aligns across 11 bases. The ends lost 0 bases at V and 3 bases at J; junction bases unmatched: 4. The CDR3 sequence is 16 residues long. Germline values: CDR1 LGHNA, CDR2 YSLEER. CDR3: CASSQDLTSGSYEQYF. The DNA for the CDR3 is TGCGCCAGCAGCCAAGATCTTACTAGCGGGAGCTACGAGCAGTACTTC.

V and J are TRBV2 and TRBJ2-1, with D possibly being TRBD1 (6 bases). The length of the CDR3 is 13 residues. The V and J ends lost 8 bases and 3 bases respectively, with 11 bases between them. From germline, CDR1 is SNHLY and CDR2 FYNNEI. In nucleotides, the CDR3 is TGTGCCAGCGAGGACAGCTACTACAATGAGCAGTTCTTC. The encoded protein is CASEDSYYNEQFF.

This sequence joins TRBV7-9 and TRBJ1-2, with unresolved D. Trimming removed 5 bases at V and 8 bases at J, with 15 bases between. This CDR3 is built from 13 residues. Looked up from germline, CDR1 is SEHNR and CDR2 is FQNEAQ (reference sequence). The CDR3 DNA is TGTGCCAGCAGCCCGGTCCGGGGAACAGGCTACACCTTC. It codes for CASSPVRGTGYTF.

This clone has just one count. This chain connects TRBV10-1 to TRBJ2-7; TRBD1 matches 8 bases. The CDR3 loop spans 13 amino acids. The ends lost 3 bases at V and 3 bases at J; junction bases unmatched: 1. CDR1 and CDR2 (germline): WNHNN, SYGVQD (reference sequence). CDR3 in amino acids: CASSEGQGYEQYF. As DNA, the CDR3 is TGCGCCAGCAGTGAAGGACAGGGCTACGAGCAGTACTTC.

This rearrangement joins TRBV11-2 to TRBJ2-7; D is ambiguous. The CDR3 extends over 11 amino acids. The V end lost 5 bases, the J end lost 0 bases, and 2 bases lay between the germline ends. The germline V gene has CDR1 SGHAT and CDR2 FQNNGV. The CDR3 DNA reads TGTGCCAGCAGCCGCTCCTACGAGCAGTACTTC. It specifies CASSRSYEQYF.

J is TRBJ1-3 and V is TRBV28; TRBD1 is a possible D gene (6 bases). This CDR3 is built from 16 residues. The germline V gene has CDR1 MDHEN and CDR2 SYDVKM. The ends were cut back, 4 bases at V and 1 base at J, with 14 bases in the middle. The CDR3 here is CASSSSGQASGNTIYF. The CDR3 DNA reads TGTGCCAGCAGTTCCTCGGGACAAGCATCTGGAAACACCATATATTTT.

The chain links TRBV19 to TRBJ1-1; no definite D call. Germline-derived CDR1 and CDR2 are LNHDA and SQIVND (reference sequence). There are 15 residues in the CDR3. Between the trimmed V and J ends, which lost 0 bases and 2 bases, there was a span of 10 bases. CDR3 DNA: TGTGCCAGTAGTATAGATGAGGAGGTAAACACTGAAGCTTTCTTT. It codes for CASSIDEEVNTEAFF.

V gene TRBV7-9 combines with J gene TRBJ1-4; D not certain. The CDR3 runs 12 residues. Germline CDR1 SEHNR, CDR2 FQNEAQ (reference sequence). V was pared by 1 base and J by 11 bases, with 8 bases between. The CDR3 DNA reads TGTGCCAGCAGCTTAGTGGGCGCTAAACTGTTTTTT. Protein product: CASSLVGAKLFF.

The V and J genes are TRBV5-1 and TRBJ2-7, with D tentatively TRBD1 (6 bases). The CDR3 runs 19 residues. V lost 2 bases and J 2 bases, leaving 26 bases between the germline ends. Looked up from germline, CDR1 is SGHRS and CDR2 is YFSETQ. In DNA, the CDR3 is TGCGCCAGCAGCTTTTCGGTTCCCCTACAGGGTTTAAGTCCCTACGAGCAGTACTTC. This gives the protein CASSFSVPLQGLSPYEQYF.

This clone has just one count. The chain combines TRBV6-5 with TRBJ1-1; D not certain. The CDR3 has 13 amino acids. The ends were cut back, 4 bases at V and 4 bases at J, with 10 bases in the middle. Germline V gives CDR1 MNHEY, CDR2 SVGAGI. The CDR3 DNA follows: TGTGCCAGCAGTTTACTTGGGCGCACTGAAGCTTTCTTT. Its translation is CASSLLGRTEAFF.

V and J are TRBV18 and TRBJ1-5; D is possibly TRBD1 (5 bases). V lost 0 bases and J 4 bases, leaving 16 bases between the germline ends. The germline V gene has CDR1 KGHSH and CDR2 LQKENI. The CDR3 spans 17 residues. The CDR3 sequence: CASSPPDGGRSNQPQHF. Here the CDR3 DNA reads TGTGCCAGCTCACCACCCGACGGGGGACGGAGTAATCAGCCCCAGCATTTT.

The table lists this clone with a few counts. V is TRBV10-3 and J is TRBJ1-1; weak D call: TRBD1 (5 bases). The CDR3 consists of 12 residues. Germline-derived CDR1 and CDR2 are ENHRY and SYGVKD. V was shortened by 3 bases and J by 11 bases, with 13 bases between the two germline ends. CDR3 amino acids: CAISEMDKVAFF. DNA for the CDR3: TGTGCCATCAGTGAAATGGACAAGGTGGCTTTCTTT.

The CDR3 DNA reads TGTGCCAGCAGCCGGGGTCGGCAAGTTACTGAAGCTTTCTTT. Its translation: CASSRGRQVTEAFF. V gene TRBV28 combines with J gene TRBJ1-1; D call uncertain. The CDR3 loop spans 14 amino acids. CDR1 MDHEN and CDR2 SYDVKM come from the germline V gene. V shed 6 bases and J shed 5 bases, with 16 bases lying between them.